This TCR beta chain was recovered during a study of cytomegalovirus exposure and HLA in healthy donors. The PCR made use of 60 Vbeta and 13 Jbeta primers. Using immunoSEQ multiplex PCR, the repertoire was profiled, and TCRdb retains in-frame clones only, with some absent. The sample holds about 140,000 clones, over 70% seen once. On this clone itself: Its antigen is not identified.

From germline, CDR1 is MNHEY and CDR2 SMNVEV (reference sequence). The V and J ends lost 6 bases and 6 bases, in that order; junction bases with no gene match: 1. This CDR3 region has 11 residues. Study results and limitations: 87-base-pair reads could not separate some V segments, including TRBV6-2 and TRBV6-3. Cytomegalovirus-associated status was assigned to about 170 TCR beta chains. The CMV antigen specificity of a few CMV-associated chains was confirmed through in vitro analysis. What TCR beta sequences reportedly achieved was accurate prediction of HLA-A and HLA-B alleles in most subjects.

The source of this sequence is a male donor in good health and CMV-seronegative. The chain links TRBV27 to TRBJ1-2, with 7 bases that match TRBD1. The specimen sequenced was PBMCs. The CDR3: CASRQGNGYTF. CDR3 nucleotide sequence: TGTGCCAGCAGACAGGGGAATGGCTACACCTTC.